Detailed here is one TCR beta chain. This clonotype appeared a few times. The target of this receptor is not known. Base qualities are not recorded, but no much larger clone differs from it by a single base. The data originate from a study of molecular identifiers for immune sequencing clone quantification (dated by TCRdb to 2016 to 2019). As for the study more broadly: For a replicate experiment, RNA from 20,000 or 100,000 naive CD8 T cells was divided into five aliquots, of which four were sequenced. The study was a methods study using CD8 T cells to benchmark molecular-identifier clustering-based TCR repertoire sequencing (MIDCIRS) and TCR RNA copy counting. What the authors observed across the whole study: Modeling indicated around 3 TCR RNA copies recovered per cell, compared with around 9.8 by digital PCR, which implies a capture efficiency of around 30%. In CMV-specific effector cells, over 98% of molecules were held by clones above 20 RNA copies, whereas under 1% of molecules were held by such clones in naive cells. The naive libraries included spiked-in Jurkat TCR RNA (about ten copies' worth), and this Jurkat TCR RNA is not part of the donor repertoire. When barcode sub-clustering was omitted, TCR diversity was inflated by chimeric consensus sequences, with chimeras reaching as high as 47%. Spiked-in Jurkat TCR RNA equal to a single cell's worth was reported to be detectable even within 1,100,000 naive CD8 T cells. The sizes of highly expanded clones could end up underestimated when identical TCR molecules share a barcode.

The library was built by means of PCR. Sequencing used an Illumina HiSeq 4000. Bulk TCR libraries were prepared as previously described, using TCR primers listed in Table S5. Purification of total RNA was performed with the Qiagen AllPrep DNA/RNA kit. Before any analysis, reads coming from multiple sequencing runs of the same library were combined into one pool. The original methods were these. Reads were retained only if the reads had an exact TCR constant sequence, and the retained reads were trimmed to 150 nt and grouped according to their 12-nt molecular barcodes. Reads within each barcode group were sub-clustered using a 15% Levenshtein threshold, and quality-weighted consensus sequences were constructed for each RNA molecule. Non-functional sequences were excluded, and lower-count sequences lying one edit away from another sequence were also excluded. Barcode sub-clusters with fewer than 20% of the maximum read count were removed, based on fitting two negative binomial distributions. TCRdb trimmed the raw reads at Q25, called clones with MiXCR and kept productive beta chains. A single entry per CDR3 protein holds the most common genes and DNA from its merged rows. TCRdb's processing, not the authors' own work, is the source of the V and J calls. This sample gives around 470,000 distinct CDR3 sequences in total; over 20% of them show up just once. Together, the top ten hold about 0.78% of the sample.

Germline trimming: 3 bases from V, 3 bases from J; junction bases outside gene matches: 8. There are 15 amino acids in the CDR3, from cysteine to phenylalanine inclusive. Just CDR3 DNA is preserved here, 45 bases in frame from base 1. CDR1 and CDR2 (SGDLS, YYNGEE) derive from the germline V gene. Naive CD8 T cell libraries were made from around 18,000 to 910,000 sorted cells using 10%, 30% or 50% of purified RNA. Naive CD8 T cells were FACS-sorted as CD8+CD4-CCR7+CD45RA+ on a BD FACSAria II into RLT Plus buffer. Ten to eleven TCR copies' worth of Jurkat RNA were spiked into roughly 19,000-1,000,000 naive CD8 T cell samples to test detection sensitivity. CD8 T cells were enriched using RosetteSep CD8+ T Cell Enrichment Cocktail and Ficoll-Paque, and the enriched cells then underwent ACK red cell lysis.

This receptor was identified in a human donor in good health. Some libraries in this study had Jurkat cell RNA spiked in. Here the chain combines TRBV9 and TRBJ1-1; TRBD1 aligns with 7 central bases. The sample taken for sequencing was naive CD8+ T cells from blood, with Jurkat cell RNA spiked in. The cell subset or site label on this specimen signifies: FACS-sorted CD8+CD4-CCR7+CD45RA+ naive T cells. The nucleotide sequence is TGTGCCAGCAGCGGCGCGACAGGGATCGACACTGAAGCTTTCTTT. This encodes CASSGATGIDTEAFF.